This is a list of T cell receptor beta chains from one sample in a study of CD8+ T cells in alopecia areata. Libraries were prepared by immunoSEQ multiplex PCR; TCRdb keeps only in-frame clonotypes and omits some of them. The sample gives approximately 98,000 clones, about 50% of which show up once; 20% to 25% is in the top ten. The source material was NKG2D-low CD8+ T cells sorted from blood. The receptors were gathered from a human donor with alopecia areata. Both conserved end residues are part of each CDR3. Not all rows give a size; the values are once, few, many and, for expanded clones, a class.

cdr3_length,j_call,clone_size,v_call,cdr3_aa
16,TRBJ2-1,NA,TRBV27,CASSLGGSFSYNEQFF
12,TRBJ2-7,NA,TRBV29-1,CSVLVQGYEQYF
14,TRBJ2-2,NA,TRBV13,CASSPAQRSGELFF
15,TRBJ2-7,NA,TRBV4-1,CASSQDAGLSYEQYF
14,TRBJ2-7,NA,TRBV27,CASSHAGTDYEQYF
14,TRBJ2-7,NA,TRBV27,CASSGGTSGYEQYF
14,TRBJ2-5,few,TRBV11-2,CASSLVGQDETQYF
13,TRBJ1-1,NA,TRBV4-1,CASSQEGWAEAFF
16,TRBJ2-3,few,TRBV5-5,CASSLAKGQSTDTQYF
13,TRBJ2-7,few,TRBV19,CASSMGLAYEQYF
13,TRBJ2-5,NA,TRBV6-1,CASSGTEQETQYF
15,TRBJ1-2,NA,TRBV5-6,CASSLWTESNYGYTF
14,TRBJ2-1,NA,TRBV6-6,CASSTGGVYNEQFF
12,TRBJ1-2,NA,TRBV27,CATKQGGNGYTF
16,TRBJ2-1,NA,TRBV7-3,CASSLNVGRVYNEQFF
14,TRBJ2-2,few,TRBV10-3,CAIPAGENTGELFF